Presented here are 25 T cell receptor beta chains from one specimen sequenced in a study of PD-1 blockade in classical Hodgkin lymphoma. Time point described: cycle 4 day 1 (C4D1), after less than 7 weeks of nivolumab. Each patient relapsed following autologous stem cell transplantation, and prior brentuximab vedotin exposure differed. The data were produced by immunoSEQ multiplex PCR, yet TCRdb's version contains in-frame clones alone and is incomplete. The repertoire consists of about 93,000 clones, with just under 80% occurring once and the leading ten covering just under 9.5%. Source: peripheral blood mononuclear cells (PBMCs), taken before the fourth cycle of nivolumab. Receptors originate from a human donor with classical Hodgkin lymphoma.

This clone was counted a few times. One end of the junction does not line up with germline, which may come from a read error. V usage is TRBV7-7 and J usage is TRBJ2-7, with a weak D call TRBD1 (6 bases). Per the germline V gene, CDR1 is SSHAT and CDR2 is FNYEAQ (reference sequence). The CDR3 runs 15 residues. CDR3 sequence reads: CASSSGSGATYEQYF. Here the CDR3 DNA reads TGTGCTAGCAGCTCAGGGTCAGGGGCCACCTACGAGCAGTACTTC.

The rearrangement joins TRBV18 to TRBJ2-3; D unclear. Germline V gene lookup returns CDR1 KGHSH and CDR2 LQKENI. V lost 4 bases and J 3 bases, leaving 5 bases between the germline ends. The CDR3 length is 12 residues. CDR3 coding DNA: TGTGCCAGCTCACTTGAAACAGATACGCAGTATTTT. It is translated as CASSLETDTQYF.

Comments on this clone: Other DNA variants within this sample encode the same CDR3. The CDR3 DNA reads TGCAGCGTGGACAGGGGGTTATCTGGAAACACCATATATTTT. This translates into CSVDRGLSGNTIYF. This chain connects TRBV29-1 to TRBJ1-3; 10 positions match TRBD1. Germline CDR1 and CDR2: SQVTM and ANQGSEA. The CDR3 is 14 amino acids. V shed 6 bases and J 1 base; nucleotides not matched to a gene: 3. Filled out from reference TRBV29-1 and TRBJ1-3, the complete variable domain reads SAVISQKPSRDICQRGTSLTIQCQVDSQVTMMFWYRQQPGQSLTLIATANQGSEATYESGFVIDKFPISRPNLTFSTLTVSNMSPEDSSIYLCSVDRGLSGNTIYFGEGSWLTVV.

The rearrangement joins TRBV5-1 to TRBJ2-2; 14 nucleotides align to TRBD2. V shed 2 bases, J shed 8 bases, and the junction held 2 bases outside the gene matches. The CDR3 extends over 15 amino acids. CDR1 and CDR2 (germline): SGHRS, YFSETQ. The CDR3 loop reads CASSFGLAGGGELFF. The CDR3 DNA follows: TGCGCCAGCAGCTTCGGACTAGCGGGAGGAGGGGAGCTGTTTTTT.

This clone showed up just once. The V gene is TRBV29-1, the J gene TRBJ2-3; 9 nucleotides align to TRBD2. The germline CDR1 and CDR2 sequences are SQVTM and ANQGSEA. The CDR3 runs to 13 residues. V shed 6 bases, J shed 4 bases, and the junction held 5 bases outside the gene matches. CDR3 bases: TGCAGCGTCTCAGCGGGGGGCCCAGATACGCAGTATTTT. Its translation is CSVSAGGPDTQYF.

The chain combines TRBV5-1 with TRBJ2-7; D is unclear. Trimming removed 0 bases at V and 4 bases at J, with 11 bases between. This CDR3 has 14 amino acids. CDR1 is SGHRS, CDR2 YFSETQ, per germline. The chain's CDR3 is CASSLETRPYEQYF. Here the CDR3 DNA reads TGCGCCAGCAGCTTGGAGACGAGGCCTTACGAGCAGTACTTC.

The chain links TRBV9 to TRBJ2-7; 12 nucleotides match TRBD2. V was clipped by 4 bases and J by 6 bases; unmatched bases: 5. CDR1 is SGDLS and CDR2 is YYNGEE in the germline V gene. The CDR3 is made up of 14 amino acids. The CDR3 here is CASSPTSGGSEQYF. In DNA, the CDR3 is TGTGCCAGCAGCCCCACTAGCGGGGGGAGCGAGCAGTACTTC. Together with reference TRBV9 and TRBJ2-7, the CDR3 gives the full variable domain: DSGVTQTPKHLITATGQRVTLRCSPRSGDLSVYWYQQSLDQGLQFLIQYYNGEERAKGNILERFSAQQFPDLHSELNLSSLELGDSALYFCASSPTSGGSEQYFGPGTRLTVT.

The chain combines TRBV18 with TRBJ2-3; tentatively, D is TRBD1 (6 bases). The CDR3 runs to 15 residues. Germline values: CDR1 KGHSH, CDR2 LQKENI. V was shortened by 2 bases and J by 4 bases, with 13 bases between the two germline ends. CDR3 in amino acids: CASSPTQGWADTQYF. The CDR3 DNA is TGTGCCAGCTCACCAACACAGGGTTGGGCAGATACGCAGTATTTT.

In DNA, the CDR3 is TGCGCCAGCAGCTTGGTGGGGACAGGCCGTAGGTATTCTGGAAACACCATATATTTT. Protein sequence: CASSLVGTGRRYSGNTIYF. This chain joins TRBV5-1 and TRBJ1-3; 8 nucleotides agree with TRBD1. V lost 0 bases and J lost 1; bases outside the gene matches: 12. This CDR3 region has 19 residues. Germline-derived CDR1 and CDR2 are SGHRS and YFSETQ.

The chain links TRBV7-8 to TRBJ1-2; unclear D gene. The ends were cut back, 1 base at V and 5 bases at J, with 11 bases in the middle. This CDR3 spans 14 amino acids. Germline V gene lookup returns CDR1 SGHVS and CDR2 FQNEAQ. CDR3 region: CASSLEAGLYGYTF. In DNA, the CDR3 is TGTGCCAGCAGCTTAGAAGCCGGCCTGTATGGCTACACCTTC.

The rearrangement links TRBV18 to TRBJ2-7, with 13 positions matching TRBD2. The ends lost 0 bases at V and 0 bases at J; junction bases unmatched: 8. Germline assignment: CDR1 KGHSH and CDR2 LQKENI. This CDR3 contains 19 residues. The CDR3 DNA follows: TGTGCCAGCTCACCACCGGGACTAGCGGGATACACGAGCTCCTACGAGCAGTACTTC. This encodes CASSPPGLAGYTSSYEQYF.

This rearrangement joins TRBV5-6 to TRBJ2-1, with D uncertain. The germline V gene has CDR1 SGHDT and CDR2 YYEEEE. The CDR3 sequence is 11 residues long. Deletions cut 0 bases from V and 9 bases from J, with 4 bases between. CDR3 sequence reads: CASSLGGEQFF. CDR3 DNA sequence: TGTGCCAGCAGCTTGGGTGGTGAGCAGTTCTTC.

The chain recombines TRBV10-3 with TRBJ2-7; no clear D. The CDR3 is 11 residues long. Per germline, CDR1 ENHRY and CDR2 SYGVKD. V was clipped by 3 bases and J by 3 bases, with 3 bases between them. CDR3: CAISDNYEQYF. The DNA of the CDR3 is TGTGCCATCAGTGACAACTACGAGCAGTACTTC.

This rearrangement joins TRBV5-4 to TRBJ1-2; no firm D call. In germline, CDR1 is SGHNT, CDR2 YYREEE (reference sequence). V was trimmed by 2 bases and J by 2 bases, leaving 7 bases between them. This CDR3 is 13 amino acids long. DNA for the CDR3: TGTGCCAGCAGCTTTATAGAAAACTATGGCTACACCTTC. It is translated as CASSFIENYGYTF.

This clone was detected only a few times. The rearrangement joins TRBV7-9 to TRBJ2-2, with a tentative D call TRBD2 (6 bases). CDR1 is SEHNR, CDR2 FQNEAQ, per germline (reference sequence). This CDR3 comprises 13 residues. Trimming shortened V by 1 base and J by 6 bases, and 6 bases separated the two germline ends. CDR3 sequence reads: CASSLERAGELFF. The CDR3 bases are TGTGCCAGCAGCTTAGAGCGGGCCGGGGAGCTGTTTTTT.

V usage is TRBV10-3 and J usage is TRBJ1-1, with D unresolved. Trimming stripped 6 bases from V and 4 bases from J, with 21 bases between. Germline V CDR1 and CDR2: ENHRY, SYGVKD. The CDR3 runs 16 residues. The CDR3 protein is CAIRGPSRGVGTEAFF. Here the CDR3 DNA reads TGTGCCATCAGAGGCCCTAGTCGGGGAGTCGGCACTGAAGCTTTCTTT.

The chain carries TRBV6-5 and TRBJ2-1; 10 bases fit TRBD2. The germline V gene has CDR1 MNHEY and CDR2 SVGAGI. V lost 4 bases to trimming and J lost 4 bases; unmatched junction nucleotides: 4. This CDR3 has 15 amino acids. In DNA, the CDR3 is TGTGCCAGCAGTTCAACTAGCGGGGTTTACAATGAGCAGTTCTTC. Amino acid sequence: CASSSTSGVYNEQFF.

This clone has at least ten counts. In DNA form, the CDR3 reads TGTGCCAGTAGTATGGGACTTTTGGGGACTGAAGCTTTCTTT. This codes for CASSMGLLGTEAFF. V and J are TRBV19 and TRBJ1-1; weak D call: TRBD1 (5 bases). Trimming shortened V by 3 bases and J by 5 bases, and 13 bases separated the two germline ends. From germline, CDR1 is LNHDA and CDR2 SQIVND (reference sequence). The CDR3 runs to 14 residues.

The chain uses TRBV6-5 and TRBJ1-5; D is uncertain. Germline V CDR1 and CDR2: MNHEY, SVGAGI. The CDR3 totals 15 residues. With 7 bases removed from V and 2 bases from J, the gap between germline ends came to 15 bases. The CDR3 region has the DNA TGTGCCAGCAATCCGGACTCTCGGGGCAATCAGCCCCAGCATTTT. Residues: CASNPDSRGNQPQHF.

The rearrangement joins TRBV19 to TRBJ2-3; D might be TRBD1 (6 bases). V lost 7 bases to trimming and J lost 3 bases, with 14 bases between them. Germline V gene data show CDR1 as LNHDA and CDR2 as SQIVND (reference sequence). CDR3 length equals 14 residues. CDR3 sequence (DNA): TGTGCCAGTAACCCGACAGGCCCAACAGATACGCAGTATTTT. This sequence encodes CASNPTGPTDTQYF.

The V call is TRBV19, the J call TRBJ2-5, with TRBD2 matching over 7 bases. J lost 2 bases, V lost 6 bases, and 9 bases had no gene match. The CDR3 has 15 amino acids. Germline V gives CDR1 LNHDA, CDR2 SQIVND (reference sequence). CDR3 in DNA: TGTGCCAGTAGCCCCCGGTGGGGGGGGCAAGAGACCCAGTACTTC. Translated: CASSPRWGGQETQYF.

CDR3 in amino acids: CASTQRTVGYTF. DNA of the CDR3: TGTGCCAGCACCCAGCGGACAGTTGGCTACACCTTC. The gene calls are TRBV6-6 and TRBJ1-2; maybe TRBD1 (6 bases). The CDR3 covers 12 residues. The V and J ends lost 7 bases and 7 bases respectively, with 13 bases between them. Germline V gene data show CDR1 as MNHNY and CDR2 as SVGAGI (reference sequence).

CDR3 nucleotides: TGTGCCAGCAGGCAATCAGGGTTCAGCTCTGGAAACACCATATATTTT. It is translated as CASRQSGFSSGNTIYF. The chain carries TRBV13 and TRBJ1-3; D is perhaps TRBD1 (5 bases). The CDR3 totals 16 residues. Between the trimmed V and J ends, which lost 6 bases and 0 bases, there was a span of 15 bases. Germline CDR1 is PRHDT and CDR2 is FYEKMQ (reference sequence).

This chain connects TRBV29-1 to TRBJ1-2; the D gene is possibly TRBD1 (5 bases). Trimming stripped 0 bases from V and 0 bases from J, with 14 bases between. Looked up from germline, CDR1 is SQVTM and CDR2 is ANQGSEA. This CDR3 comprises 16 residues. The CDR3 reads CSVEDSGQGANYGYTF. CDR3 coding DNA: TGCAGCGTTGAAGACTCGGGGCAGGGAGCTAACTATGGCTACACCTTC.

The chain employs TRBV25-1 and TRBJ2-2; 10 bases are a match to TRBD1. CDR3 length: 18 residues. In germline, CDR1 is MGHDK, CDR2 SYGVNS. The J segment lost 5 bases and the V segment lost 4 bases, leaving 13 bases of the junction unmatched. Here the CDR3 DNA reads TGTGCCAGCAGTGGAGCACCAGGACAGGGGGTAGGAACCGGGGAGCTGTTTTTT. Translated, it gives CASSGAPGQGVGTGELFF.